Reported below is one TCR beta chain. This entry comes from a study of blood T cell repertoires in COVID-19. This CDR3 has 13 residues. The germline V gene has CDR1 LNHDA and CDR2 SQIVND (reference sequence). The V gene end was trimmed by 6 bases and the J gene end by 11 bases; junction bases not matched to a gene: 7. Per the study methods: Amplified reference gene primers provided the basis for estimating nucleated cell counts. Here immunoSEQ multiplex PCR was the method, and the copy in TCRdb shows in-frame clones only, minus some. V, J and clone size derive from that table, while D and trimming were established from the DNA sequence. The data show about 110,000 clones, with roughly 70% seen just once and under 0.95% held by the top ten.

The chain has TRBV19 and TRBJ1-6; 7 nucleotides match TRBD1. Sequences were obtained from peripheral blood. This TCR was sampled from a human donor with acute or convalescent COVID-19. The donor label of this sample is uncertain. CDR3 sequence reads: CASRLRGQAPLHF. The CDR3 nucleotides read TGTGCCAGTAGGCTGAGGGGGCAGGCACCCCTCCACTTT.